This entry describes one T cell receptor beta chain. Primed by a sample-barcoded 5' primer and a J-beta primer mix, a second PCR proceeded for 7 to 11 cycles. TCRdb reprocessed the 5' RACE reads with MiXCR, giving one entry per CDR3 protein. The sample includes around 990,000 distinct CDR3 sequences, 35% to 40% seen only once; the top ten take 10% to 15%. This entry comes from a study of blood T cells in healthy people across ages. There are 14 residues in the CDR3. Germline V gene sequence: CDR1 SGHVS, CDR2 FQNEAQ. With 5 bases clipped from V and 4 bases from J, the junction kept 7 bases outside the gene matches.

The clonotype originates from a man aged 18 to 29 in good health. The sample taken for sequencing was blood. The V call is TRBV7-8, the J call TRBJ1-2; 7 bases are shared with TRBD1. The CDR3 reads CASSPEKGAYGYTF. As DNA, the CDR3 is TGTGCCAGCAGCCCGGAGAAGGGGGCCTATGGCTACACCTTC.